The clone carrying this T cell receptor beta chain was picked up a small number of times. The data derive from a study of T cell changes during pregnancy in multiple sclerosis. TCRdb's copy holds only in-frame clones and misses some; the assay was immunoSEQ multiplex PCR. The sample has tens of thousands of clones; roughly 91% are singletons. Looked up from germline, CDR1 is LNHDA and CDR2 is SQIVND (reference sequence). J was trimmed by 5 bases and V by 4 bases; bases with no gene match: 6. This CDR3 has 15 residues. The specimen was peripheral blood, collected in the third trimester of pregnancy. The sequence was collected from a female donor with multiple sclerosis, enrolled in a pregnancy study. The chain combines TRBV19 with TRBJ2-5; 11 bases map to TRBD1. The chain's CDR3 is CASSTWTGGAETQYF. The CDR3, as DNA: TGTGCCAGTAGTACCTGGACAGGGGGCGCGGAGACCCAGTACTTC. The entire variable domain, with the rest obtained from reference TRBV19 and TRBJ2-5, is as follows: DGGITQSPKYLFRKEGQNVTLSCEQNLNHDAMYWYRQDPGQGLRLIYYSQIVNDFQKGDIAEGYSVSREKKESFPLTVTSAQKNPTAFYLCASSTWTGGAETQYFGPGTRLLVL.